This entry describes one T cell receptor (beta chain). Its recognized antigen is unknown. No base-level quality is on record; no much larger clone is a single base apart. TCRbeta CDR3 regions were amplified from genomic DNA by means of the immunoSEQ Assay, a bias-controlled multiplex PCR. The paper's data handling went like this. The number of nucleated cells in each sample was estimated by amplification of reference gene primers within the assay. To quantify the absolute abundance of each unique TCRbeta CDR3 rearrangement, sequence reads were collapsed and filtered. For each sample, productive Simpson clonality was calculated as the square root of Simpson's diversity index over productive rearrangements. TCRdb limited this immuneACCESS table to in-frame rearrangements with V and J called. A share of clones is missing; checked studies link under half to unresolved V genes, and the rest is unexplained. That table supplies the V and J calls and clone size; D and trimming were determined from the DNA. The sample contains about 87,000 clones, around nine tenths of them found a single time. Less than 6.5% of the sample is taken by the ten largest.

The data belong to a study of blood T cell repertoires in COVID-19 (dated by TCRdb to between 2020 and 2021). Notes on the research overall: Collaborator samples came from the United States, Italy and Spain and covered acute and convalescent phases of COVID-19. The material from the prospective study consisted of cDNA or gDNA derived from T cells, B-cell-depleted T cells, or PBMCs. The repertoires were released in a freely available public database meant as a resource for research on the immune response to SARS-CoV-2. Sample metadata almost always included a de-identified subject ID, COVID-19 status, age in years and sex. The dataset comprised deeply sampled blood TCRbeta repertoires from subjects exposed to, actively infected with, or recovered from COVID-19. Where available, HLA class I and class II types were obtained from metadata supplied by the sample provider rather than from assay-based typing. Samples were obtained from the ongoing ImmuneRACE study (first 160 participants) and from 1,254 subjects provided by 6 global collaborators.

The collaborating institutions used their own protocols to collect whole blood in K2EDTA tubes. For TCRbeta analysis, collaborators shipped samples in one of three forms: frozen whole blood, isolated PBMCs, or DNA extracted from either of those sample types. As encoded in the germline V gene, CDR1 is SGHTA while CDR2 is FQGNSA. CDR3 length: 14 amino acids, cysteine to phenylalanine. Only CDR3 DNA remains: 42 bases, in frame from the first base. V loses 7 bases, J loses 5 bases, and the germline ends lie 17 bases apart. The investigation overall reported the following: The amount of clinical and demographic metadata varied by source and participant and was provided uncurated.

The sequencing sample was made of peripheral blood. This clonotype was obtained from a man aged 40-50 years with acute or convalescent COVID-19. The chain couples TRBV7-2 to TRBJ1-1; no confident D gene assignment can be made. At the DNA level, the sequence is TGTGCCAGCACCCCGACGGGAACTCGGACTGAAGCTTTCTTT. The translation is CASTPTGTRTEAFF. Reference TRBV7-2 and TRBJ1-1 proteins supply the regions before and after the CDR3; the full variable domain is: GAGVSQSPSNKVTEKGKDVELRCDPISGHTALYWYRQSLGQGLEFLIYFQGNSAPDKSGLPSDRFSAERTGGSVSTLTIQRTQQEDSAVYLCASTPTGTRTEAFFGQGTRLTVV.